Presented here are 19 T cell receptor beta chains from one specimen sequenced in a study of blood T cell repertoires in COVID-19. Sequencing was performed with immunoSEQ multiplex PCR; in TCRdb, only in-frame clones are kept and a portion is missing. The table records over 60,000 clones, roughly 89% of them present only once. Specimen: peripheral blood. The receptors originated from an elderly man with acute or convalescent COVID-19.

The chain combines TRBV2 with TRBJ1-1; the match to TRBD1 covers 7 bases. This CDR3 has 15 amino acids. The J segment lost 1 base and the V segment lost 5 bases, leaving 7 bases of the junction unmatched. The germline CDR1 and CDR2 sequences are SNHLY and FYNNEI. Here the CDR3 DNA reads TGTGCCAGCAGTCGACAGGGCCTAAAGAACACTGAAGCTTTCTTT. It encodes CASSRQGLKNTEAFF.

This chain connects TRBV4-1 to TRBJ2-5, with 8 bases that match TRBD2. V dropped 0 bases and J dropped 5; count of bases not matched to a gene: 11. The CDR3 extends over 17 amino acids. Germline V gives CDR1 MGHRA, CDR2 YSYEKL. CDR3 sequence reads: CASSQEISGGAGETQYF. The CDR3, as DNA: TGCGCCAGCAGCCAAGAGATTTCGGGGGGGGCAGGGGAGACCCAGTACTTC.

The CDR3 loop reads CASNPSGSTDTQYF. In DNA form, the CDR3 reads TGTGCCAGCAATCCTAGCGGGAGCACAGATACGCAGTATTTT. The J gene is TRBJ2-3, the V gene TRBV6-5, with TRBD2 matching over 8 bases. Germline V gives CDR1 MNHEY, CDR2 SVGAGI. The length of the CDR3 is 14 residues. V shed 7 bases, J shed 0 bases, and the junction held 3 bases outside the gene matches.

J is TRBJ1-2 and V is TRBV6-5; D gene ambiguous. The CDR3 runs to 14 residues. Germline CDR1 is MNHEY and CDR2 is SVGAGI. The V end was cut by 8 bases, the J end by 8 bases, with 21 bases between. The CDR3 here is CASSEATWPWGYTF. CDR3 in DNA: TGTGCCAGCTCTGAGGCCACCTGGCCTTGGGGCTACACCTTC.

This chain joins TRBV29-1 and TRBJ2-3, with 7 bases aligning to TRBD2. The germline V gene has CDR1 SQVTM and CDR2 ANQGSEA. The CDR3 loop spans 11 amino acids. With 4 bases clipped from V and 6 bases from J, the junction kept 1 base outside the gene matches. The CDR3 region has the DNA TGCAGCGTTGTCGGGGGGGATACGCAGTATTTT. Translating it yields CSVVGGDTQYF.

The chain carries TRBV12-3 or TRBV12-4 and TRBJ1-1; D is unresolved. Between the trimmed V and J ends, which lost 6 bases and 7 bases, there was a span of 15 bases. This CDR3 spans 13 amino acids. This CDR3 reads CASSSAEFGEAFF. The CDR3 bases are TGTGCCAGCAGCTCCGCGGAATTCGGTGAAGCTTTCTTT.

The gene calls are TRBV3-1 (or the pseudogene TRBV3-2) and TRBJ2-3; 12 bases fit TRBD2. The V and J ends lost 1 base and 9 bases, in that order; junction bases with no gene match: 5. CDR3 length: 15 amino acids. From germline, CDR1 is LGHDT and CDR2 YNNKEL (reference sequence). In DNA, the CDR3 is TGTGCCAGCAGCCAAGGGACTAGCGGGGAGGGGACGCAGTATTTT. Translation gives CASSQGTSGEGTQYF.

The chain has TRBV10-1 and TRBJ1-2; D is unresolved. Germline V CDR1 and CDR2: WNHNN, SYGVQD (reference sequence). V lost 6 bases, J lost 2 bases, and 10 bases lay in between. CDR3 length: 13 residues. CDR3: CASSPYTNYGYTF. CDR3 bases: TGCGCCAGCAGCCCATACACAAACTATGGCTACACCTTC.

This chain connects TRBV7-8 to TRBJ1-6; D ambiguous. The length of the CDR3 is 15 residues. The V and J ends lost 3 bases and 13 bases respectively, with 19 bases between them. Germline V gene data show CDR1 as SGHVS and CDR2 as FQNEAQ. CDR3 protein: CASSFQDGEGMPLHF. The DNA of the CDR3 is TGTGCCAGCAGCTTTCAAGACGGGGAGGGAATGCCCCTCCACTTT.

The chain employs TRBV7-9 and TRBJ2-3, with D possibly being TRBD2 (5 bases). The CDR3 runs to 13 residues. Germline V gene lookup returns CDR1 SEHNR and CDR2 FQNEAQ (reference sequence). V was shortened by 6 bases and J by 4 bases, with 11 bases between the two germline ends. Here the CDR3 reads CASRGDLPDTQYF. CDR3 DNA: TGTGCCAGCAGGGGAGATCTTCCAGATACGCAGTATTTT.

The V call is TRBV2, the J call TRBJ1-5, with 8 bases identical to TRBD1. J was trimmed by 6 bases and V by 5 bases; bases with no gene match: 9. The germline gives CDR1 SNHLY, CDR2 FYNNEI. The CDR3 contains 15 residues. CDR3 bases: TGTGCCAGCAGTCCGGTGGACAGGGCATCTCAGCCCCAGCATTTT. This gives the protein CASSPVDRASQPQHF.

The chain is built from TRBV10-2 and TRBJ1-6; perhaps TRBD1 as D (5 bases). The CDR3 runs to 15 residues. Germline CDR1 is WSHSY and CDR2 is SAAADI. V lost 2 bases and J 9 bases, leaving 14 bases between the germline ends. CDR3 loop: CASSERGPSGSPLHF. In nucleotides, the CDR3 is TGCGCCAGCAGTGAGAGGGGTCCATCGGGTTCACCCCTCCACTTT.

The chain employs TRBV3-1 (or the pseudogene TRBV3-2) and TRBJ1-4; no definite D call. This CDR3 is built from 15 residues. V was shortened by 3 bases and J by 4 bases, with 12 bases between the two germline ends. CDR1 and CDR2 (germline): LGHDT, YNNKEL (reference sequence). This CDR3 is CASSHRGSNNEKLFF. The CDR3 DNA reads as TGTGCCAGCAGCCATCGGGGAAGCAATAATGAAAAACTGTTTTTT.

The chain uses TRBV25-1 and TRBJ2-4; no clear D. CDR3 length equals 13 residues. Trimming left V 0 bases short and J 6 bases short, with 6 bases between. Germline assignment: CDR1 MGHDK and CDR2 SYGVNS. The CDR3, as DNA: TGTGCCAGCAGTGAATACTCCGGAAACATTCAGTACTTC. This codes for CASSEYSGNIQYF.

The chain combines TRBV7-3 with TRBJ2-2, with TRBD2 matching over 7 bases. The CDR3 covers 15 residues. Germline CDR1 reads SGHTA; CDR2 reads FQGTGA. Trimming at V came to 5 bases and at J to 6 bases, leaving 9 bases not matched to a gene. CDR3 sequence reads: CASSQAGGSPGELFF. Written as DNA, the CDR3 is TGTGCCAGCAGCCAGGCCGGCGGGAGCCCCGGGGAGCTGTTTTTT. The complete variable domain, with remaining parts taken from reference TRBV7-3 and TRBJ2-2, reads GAGVSQTPSNKVTEKGKYVELRCDPISGHTALYWYRQSLGQGPEFLIYFQGTGAADDSGLPNDRFFAVRPEGSVSTLKIQRTERGDSAVYLCASSQAGGSPGELFFGEGSRLTVL.

CDR3 bases: TGTGCCAGCAGTCCAGGGGGCGGGATGGGCGAGCAGTACTTC. Its protein is CASSPGGGMGEQYF. The rearrangement joins TRBV2 to TRBJ2-7, with 8 bases fitting TRBD1. V shed 5 bases, J shed 6 bases, and the junction held 9 bases outside the gene matches. CDR3 length: 14 residues. CDR1 is SNHLY, CDR2 FYNNEI, per germline.

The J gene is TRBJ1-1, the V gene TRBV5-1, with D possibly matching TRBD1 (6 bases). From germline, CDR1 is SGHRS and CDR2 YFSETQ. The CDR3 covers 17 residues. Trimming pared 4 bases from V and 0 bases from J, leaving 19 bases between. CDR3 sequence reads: CASSQRSGGLMNTEAFF. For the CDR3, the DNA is TGCGCCAGCAGCCAAAGGAGCGGGGGCTTGATGAACACTGAAGCTTTCTTT. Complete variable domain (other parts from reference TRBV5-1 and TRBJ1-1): KAGVTQTPRYLIKTRGQQVTLSCSPISGHRSVSWYQQTPGQGLQFLFEYFSETQRNKGNFPGRFSGRQFSNSRSEMNVSTLELGDSALYLCASSQRSGGLMNTEAFFGQGTRLTVV.

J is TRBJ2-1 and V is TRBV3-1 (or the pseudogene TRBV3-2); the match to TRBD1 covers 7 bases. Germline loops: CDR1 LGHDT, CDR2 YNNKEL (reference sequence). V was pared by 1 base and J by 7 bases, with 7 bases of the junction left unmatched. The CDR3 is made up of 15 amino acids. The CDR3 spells CASSQGQGEWNEQFF. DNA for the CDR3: TGTGCCAGCAGCCAAGGTCAGGGGGAATGGAATGAGCAGTTCTTC.

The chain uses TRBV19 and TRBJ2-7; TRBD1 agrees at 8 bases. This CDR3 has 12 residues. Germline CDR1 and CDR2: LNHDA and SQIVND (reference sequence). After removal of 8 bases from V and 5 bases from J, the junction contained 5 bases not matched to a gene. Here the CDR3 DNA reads TGTGCCAGTGACTCAGGGGGCAACGAGCAGTACTTC. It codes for CASDSGGNEQYF.